The rows below give T cell receptor beta chains drawn from one sample of a study of OX40 agonist ivuxolimab in advanced cancers. Profiled with immunoSEQ multiplex PCR; TCRdb holds only in-frame clones, not every one. The table includes approximately 58,000 clones, 88% detected once. The material was CD4+ or CD8+ T cells sorted from blood, obtained in a trial of the OX40 agonist ivuxolimab. These receptors were collected from an adult with an advanced solid tumor such as melanoma, head and neck, liver or kidney cancer. Each CDR3 is given with its conserved first and last residue. A D gene is named only where the DNA matches it firmly. Expanded clones get a size class; other rows say once, few or many, or leave the size out.

DNA	CDR3	V	D	size	J
TGTGCCAGTAGTACGGGGTTTCGGGGGTCCTATGGCTACACCTTC	CASSTGFRGSYGYTF	TRBV19	-	-	TRBJ1-2
TGTGCCAGCAGCTCTCGGACTAGCGGTAATGAGCAGTTCTTC	CASSSRTSGNEQFF	TRBV9	TRBD2	-	TRBJ2-1
TGTGCCAGCAGTCGAGGGGAAAAACTGTTTTTT	CASSRGEKLFF	TRBV7-9	-	few	TRBJ1-4
TGTGCCAGCAGCCAAGAGCCGGGTTTTAAGGACGAGCAGTACTTC	CASSQEPGFKDEQYF	TRBV14	-	-	TRBJ2-7
TGTGCCAGCAGTGGACAGGGCGGTTACAATGAGCAGTTCTTC	CASSGQGGYNEQFF	TRBV6-1	TRBD1	-	TRBJ2-1
TGTGCCAGCAGCTTAGAACACAGGGAGACCCAGTACTTC	CASSLEHRETQYF	TRBV7-2	-	-	TRBJ2-5
TGTGCCAGCAGCGACAGGGTCAAAGGGTACAATGAGCAGTTCTTC	CASSDRVKGYNEQFF	TRBV7-9	TRBD1	-	TRBJ2-1
TGTGCCAGCAGCTTAATCGGGGGAAAGGCCCCGGATACGCAGTATTTT	CASSLIGGKAPDTQYF	TRBV7-2	-	few	TRBJ2-3
TGCGCCAGCACCTTGGGGGGAGTCGAGAATGAGCAGTTCTTC	CASTLGGVENEQFF	TRBV5-1	-	-	TRBJ2-1
TGTGCCACGTCGAGAGGGGCTGGGGCCAACGTCCTGACTTTC	CATSRGAGANVLTF	TRBV15	-	-	TRBJ2-6
TGTGCCAGCAGTTCAGGCGGTGGGGCCAACGTCCTGACTTTC	CASSSGGGANVLTF	TRBV28	-	-	TRBJ2-6
TGTGCCAGCTCACCATGGACAGGGGGCAGCGGGGAGCTGTTTTTT	CASSPWTGGSGELFF	TRBV18	TRBD1	-	TRBJ2-2
TGTGCCAGCAGCTTACGGAGCGGCTACACCGGGGAGCTGTTTTTT	CASSLRSGYTGELFF	TRBV7-9	-	-	TRBJ2-2
TGTGCCAGCAGCTTAGGTAGATACAATGAGCAGTTCTTC	CASSLGRYNEQFF	TRBV7-9	-	-	TRBJ2-1
TGTGCCAGTAGTCCACCACACCAGGCCGGGGAGCTGTTTTTT	CASSPPHQAGELFF	TRBV19	-	-	TRBJ2-2
TGTGCCAGCAGCCCGGGACTAAACCCGTCCGAGCAGTACTTC	CASSPGLNPSEQYF	TRBV7-2	TRBD2	-	TRBJ2-7
TGTGCCAGCAGCCGGACTCAGAACACCGGGGAGCTGTTTTTT	CASSRTQNTGELFF	TRBV7-3	-	-	TRBJ2-2